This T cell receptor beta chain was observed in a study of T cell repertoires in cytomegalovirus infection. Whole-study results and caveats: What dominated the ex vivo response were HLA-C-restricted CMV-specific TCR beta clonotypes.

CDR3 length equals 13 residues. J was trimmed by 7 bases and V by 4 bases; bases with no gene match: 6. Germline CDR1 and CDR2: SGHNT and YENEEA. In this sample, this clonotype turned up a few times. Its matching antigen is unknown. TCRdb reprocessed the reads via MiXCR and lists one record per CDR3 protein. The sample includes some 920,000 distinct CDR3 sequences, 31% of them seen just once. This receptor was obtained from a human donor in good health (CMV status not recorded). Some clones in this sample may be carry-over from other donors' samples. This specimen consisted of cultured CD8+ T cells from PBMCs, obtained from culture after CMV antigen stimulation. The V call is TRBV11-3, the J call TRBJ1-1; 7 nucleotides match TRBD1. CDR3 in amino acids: CASSSRDSLEAFF. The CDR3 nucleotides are TGTGCCAGCAGCTCTCGGGACAGCCTTGAAGCTTTCTTT.